What follows are 5 T cell receptor beta chains derived from one specimen sequenced in a study of regulatory T cells in long-lasting Graves disease. According to the study, TCR beta libraries were built with iRepertoire HTBI primers and CDR3-region Arm-PCR. TCRdb fed the multiplex PCR reads into MiXCR, producing one record per CDR3 protein. The sample shows about 420,000 distinct CDR3 sequences, about a sixth of them seen only once. As for time point: newly diagnosed GD, antithyroid drugs for less than 3 months. PBMCs provided the RNA from which the TCR library was made. This same sample was also part of a study on T cells in Graves' hyperthyroidism and ophthalmopathy.

Sequenced material: peripheral blood mononuclear cells (PBMCs), taken at new diagnosis, from a patient treated with antithyroid drugs. The receptors stem from a woman in her late teens or twenties with Graves disease.

This clonotype appeared many times. The rearrangement uses TRBV5-1 and TRBJ2-7; 8 nucleotides match TRBD2. The CDR3 contains 16 residues. V lost 6 bases, J lost 2 bases, and 13 bases stayed unmatched. Germline V gene data show CDR1 as SGHRS and CDR2 as YFSETQ. The CDR3 protein is CASTASTGGPPYEQYF. As DNA, the CDR3 is TGCGCCAGCACCGCATCGACGGGAGGGCCCCCCTACGAGCAGTACTTC. Complete variable domain (other parts from reference TRBV5-1 and TRBJ2-7): KAGVTQTPRYLIKTRGQQVTLSCSPISGHRSVSWYQQTPGQGLQFLFEYFSETQRNKGNFPGRFSGRQFSNSRSEMNVSTLELGDSALYLCASTASTGGPPYEQYFGPGTRLTVT.

This clonotype was seen at least ten times. The gene calls are TRBV6-1 and TRBJ2-1; D call uncertain. The CDR3 totals 15 residues. CDR1 is MNHNS and CDR2 is SASEGT in the germline V gene. V lost 6 bases and J 0 bases, leaving 12 bases between the germline ends. CDR3 region: CASSPNLGSYNEQFF. Written as DNA, the CDR3 is TGTGCCAGCAGCCCAAATCTAGGCTCCTACAATGAGCAGTTCTTC.

This clonotype was observed at least ten times. The rearrangement joins TRBV2 to TRBJ2-3, with TRBD2 matching 11 bases. Germline values: CDR1 SNHLY, CDR2 FYNNEI. V was pared by 7 bases and J by 3 bases, with 9 bases of the junction left unmatched. CDR3 length: 16 amino acids. CDR3 sequence (DNA): TGTGCCAGCAATAGCGGGAGGGGCCGGAGGACAGATACGCAGTATTTT. Its translation is CASNSGRGRRTDTQYF.

This chain links TRBV4-1 with TRBJ1-1; D gene ambiguous. This CDR3 contains 16 residues. The V and J ends lost 0 bases and 4 bases respectively, with 15 bases between them. Germline-derived CDR1 and CDR2 are MGHRA and YSYEKL. CDR3 residues: CASSQDPGRRTTEAFF. As DNA, the CDR3 is TGCGCCAGCAGCCAAGACCCAGGACGGAGGACCACTGAAGCTTTCTTT.

V is TRBV29-1 and J is TRBJ2-7; D remains unclear. This CDR3 spans 14 amino acids. CDR1 and CDR2 (germline): SQVTM, ANQGSEA. Trimming shortened V by 6 bases and J by 4 bases, and 19 bases separated the two germline ends. The DNA of the CDR3 is TGCAGCGTGATACGCCTCGGGTCTCCTTACGAGCAGTACTTC. Amino acid sequence: CSVIRLGSPYEQYF.